This TCR beta chain was sequenced for a study of blood T cells in healthy people across ages. This clonotype was counted between two and nine times. The antigen remains undetermined. V gave up 10 bases and J gave up 4 bases, with 20 bases separating them. The length of the CDR3 is 16 residues. The V gene's germline CDR1 is MNHNS and CDR2 SASEGT. The study's findings and limits: Observed TCR beta diversity per million T cells went down as age went up. This fall followed a roughly linear course with age. Naive CD4+ cells and diversity were both higher in long-lived donors than in aged donors.

The use of a sample-barcoded 5' primer and a J-beta primer mix characterized a second PCR of roughly 6 to 11 cycles. MiXCR, applied by TCRdb to the 5' RACE reads, yields one record per CDR3 protein. The sample includes around 1,000,000 distinct CDR3 sequences, approximately 26% seen only once; the top ten take approximately 0.79%. This sample was shared with a second study, whose subject was T cells of mothers and their children. From that paper: From each mother came over 9.5 million TCR beta CDR3 reads, and from each child came a few million. Whether related or unrelated, pairs show similar shaping of TCR recombination output by thymic selection.

The origin of this receptor is a girl aged 2 to 9 in good health. Sample: blood. The rearrangement links TRBV6-1 to TRBJ2-6, with unresolved D. The CDR3 nucleotides are TGTGCCATCTCTCCAGAATTAACGATGGGGGCCAACGTCCTGACTTTC. Protein: CAISPELTMGANVLTF.